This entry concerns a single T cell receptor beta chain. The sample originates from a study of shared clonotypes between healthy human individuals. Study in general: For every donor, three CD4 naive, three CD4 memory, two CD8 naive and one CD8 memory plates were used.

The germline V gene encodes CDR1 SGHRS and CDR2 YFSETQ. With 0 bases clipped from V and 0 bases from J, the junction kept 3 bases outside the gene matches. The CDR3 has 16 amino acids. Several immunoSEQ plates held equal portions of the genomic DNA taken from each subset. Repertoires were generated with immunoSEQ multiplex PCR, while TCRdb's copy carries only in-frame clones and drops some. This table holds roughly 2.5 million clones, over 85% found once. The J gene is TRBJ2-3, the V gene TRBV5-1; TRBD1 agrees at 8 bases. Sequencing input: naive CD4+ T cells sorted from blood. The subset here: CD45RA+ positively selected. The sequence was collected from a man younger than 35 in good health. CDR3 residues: CASSLGTGWSTDTQYF. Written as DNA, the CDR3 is TGCGCCAGCAGCTTGGGGACAGGGTGGAGCACAGATACGCAGTATTTT.